Sequencing of this T cell receptor (beta chain) was carried out in a study of blood T cell repertoires in COVID-19. The ends were cut back, 3 bases at V and 7 bases at J, with 10 bases in the middle. The CDR3 extends over 13 amino acids. Germline CDR1 is SEHNR and CDR2 is FQNEAQ (reference sequence). The protocol was immunoSEQ multiplex PCR, while the TCRdb copy is restricted to in-frame clones and leaves out a portion. Among approximately 280,000 clones listed, approximately 82% were seen once. The specimen was PBMCs or T cells enriched from blood (not recorded which). The V call is TRBV7-9, the J call TRBJ1-3; D ambiguous. This clonotype was obtained from a man in his forties who had been exposed to COVID-19. The CDR3, as DNA: TGTGCCAGCAGCTTCCACTCGGGGAACACCATATATTTT. It translates to CASSFHSGNTIYF.